This T cell receptor (beta chain) was identified in a study of cytomegalovirus exposure and HLA in healthy donors. Study observations and caveats: Donors belonging to an Asian-associated ancestry cluster reportedly showed fewer N-insertions in productive TCRs than the approximately 680-donor mean, according to what a later analysis found. Later analysis showed TCR association rates varying by HLA locus, highest for DRB1 and lowest for HLA-C.

Remarks on this clone: Its antigen is as yet unknown.

Sampled while nominally healthy, donors likely had unrecorded immune exposures. The PCR employed 60 Vbeta primers together with 13 Jbeta primers. Only in-frame clones appear in the TCRdb table, and some are missing; sequencing was by immunoSEQ multiplex PCR. Seen here are 140,000 to 150,000 clones, 78% observed once, and the top ten hold 2% to 3%. CDR3 size: 18 residues. Trimming shortened V by 3 bases and J by 8 bases, and 28 bases separated the two germline ends. CDR1 and CDR2 from the germline V gene are SGHTA and FQGNSA. The receptor's source is a woman in her late teens or twenties in good health and CMV-seropositive. V gene TRBV7-2 combines with J gene TRBJ1-2, with a weak D call TRBD1 (5 bases). The sample consisted of PBMCs. The CDR3 region is CASSLVHTGALLGGGYTF. For the CDR3, the DNA is TGTGCCAGCAGCTTGGTCCATACCGGGGCCCTTCTGGGAGGCGGCTACACCTTC.